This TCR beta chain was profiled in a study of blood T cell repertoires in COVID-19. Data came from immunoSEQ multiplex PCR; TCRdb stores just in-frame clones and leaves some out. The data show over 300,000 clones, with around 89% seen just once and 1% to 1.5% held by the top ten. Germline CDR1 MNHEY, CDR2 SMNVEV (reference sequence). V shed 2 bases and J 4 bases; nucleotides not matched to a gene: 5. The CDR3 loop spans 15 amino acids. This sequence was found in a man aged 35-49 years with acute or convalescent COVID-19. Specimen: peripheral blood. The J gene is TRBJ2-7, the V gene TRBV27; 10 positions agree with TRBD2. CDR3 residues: CASSLGPSGSYEQYF. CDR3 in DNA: TGTGCCAGCAGTTTAGGGCCTAGCGGGAGTTACGAGCAGTACTTC.